Each of the 17 T cell receptor beta chains below was sequenced from the same sample in a study of long-term antiretroviral therapy in people with HIV. With survey level as its setting, the immunoSEQ assay was v3.0. Assay: immunoSEQ multiplex PCR; the TCRdb copy retains only in-frame clones and omits some. The sample carries under 20,000 clones, around 84% recorded once. This specimen consisted of unsorted PBMCs, obtained 0.3 years after starting antiretroviral therapy. The receptors come from a woman aged 50 to 60 with HIV.

J is TRBJ2-3 and V is TRBV5-1; D is undetermined. This CDR3 has 11 residues. V shed 6 bases and J shed 5 bases, with 7 bases lying between them. CDR1 and CDR2 (germline): SGHRS, YFSETQ. The CDR3 region is CASTLKDTQYF. DNA for the CDR3: TGCGCCAGCACCTTAAAAGATACGCAGTATTTT.

This sequence joins TRBV2 and TRBJ2-2; D possibly corresponds to TRBD2 (5 bases). Germline CDR1 and CDR2: SNHLY and FYNNEI. Trimming left V 4 bases short and J 11 bases short, with 26 bases between. The CDR3 is 17 amino acids. For the CDR3, the DNA is TGTGCCAGCAGTGTGCGGTTTGCCGGGGTCCCTGAGGGTGAGCTGTTTTTT. Translating gives CASSVRFAGVPEGELFF.

This clone was seen only once. V is TRBV6-5 and J is TRBJ1-2, with unresolved D. V was pared by 8 bases and J by 4 bases, with 8 bases between. The CDR3 sequence is 11 residues long. The germline CDR1 and CDR2 sequences are MNHEY and SVGAGI. Here the CDR3 reads CASRSAYGYTF. The DNA of the CDR3 is TGTGCCAGCCGGTCAGCCTATGGCTACACCTTC.

The rearrangement joins TRBV28 to TRBJ2-3; 12 bases line up with TRBD2. The CDR3 spans 15 residues. CDR1 MDHEN and CDR2 SYDVKM come from the germline V gene. Trimming at V came to 5 bases and at J to 5 bases, leaving 5 bases not matched to a gene. CDR3 in amino acids: CASSLTSGGKDTQYF. DNA for the CDR3: TGTGCCAGCAGTCTGACTAGCGGGGGCAAAGATACGCAGTATTTT.

V and J are TRBV18 and TRBJ2-5, with D maybe TRBD1 (7 bases). There are 15 residues in the CDR3. CDR1 is KGHSH and CDR2 is LQKENI in the germline V gene. V was cut by 6 bases and J by 2 bases, with 16 bases left in between. The CDR3 loop reads CASSATGRKQETQYF. DNA for the CDR3: TGTGCCAGCTCGGCGACAGGGAGGAAGCAAGAGACCCAGTACTTC.

The rearrangement uses TRBV13 and TRBJ2-3; TRBD2 is a possible D gene (6 bases). This CDR3 has 12 residues. With 9 bases removed from V and 2 bases from J, the gap between germline ends came to 9 bases. Germline CDR1 is PRHDT and CDR2 is FYEKMQ (reference sequence). Here the CDR3 reads CASGGVTDTQYF. DNA for the CDR3: TGTGCCAGTGGCGGGGTCACAGATACGCAGTATTTT.

The chain uses TRBV4-2 and TRBJ2-3, with 7 bases matching TRBD2. CDR3 length: 15 residues. Germline lookup yields CDR1 LGHNA and CDR2 YNFKEQ. The junction had 5 bases not matched to a gene; V was cut back by 3 bases and J by 2 bases. The DNA of the CDR3 is TGTGCCAGCAGCCATTCTAGCGGATCCACAGATACGCAGTATTTT. Translation gives CASSHSSGSTDTQYF.

This clone has just a few counts. The V call is TRBV11-2, the J call TRBJ1-2; D uncertain. With 3 bases removed from V and 2 bases from J, the gap between germline ends came to 7 bases. Germline loops: CDR1 SGHAT, CDR2 FQNNGV. This CDR3 contains 13 residues. The CDR3 loop is CASSFDRNYGYTF. DNA of the CDR3: TGTGCCAGCAGCTTTGACCGGAACTATGGCTACACCTTC.

The J gene is TRBJ2-7, the V gene TRBV4-1; 7 bases line up with TRBD1. Germline V CDR1 and CDR2: MGHRA, YSYEKL. The CDR3 runs 15 residues. The V and J ends lost 3 bases and 0 bases, in that order; junction bases with no gene match: 5. The CDR3 protein is CASSQVDRSSYEQYF. The CDR3 nucleotides are TGCGCCAGCAGCCAGGTGGACAGGAGCTCCTACGAGCAGTACTTC.

The V and J genes are TRBV27 and TRBJ1-2, with D unresolved. The CDR3 totals 11 residues. Germline V CDR1 and CDR2: MNHEY, SMNVEV (reference sequence). V was cut by 3 bases and J by 13 bases, with 12 bases left in between. The CDR3 DNA reads TGTGCCAGCAGTTTGGACGGAACCCTCACCTTC. This codes for CASSLDGTLTF.

V gene TRBV27 combines with J gene TRBJ2-2; D assignment may be TRBD1 or TRBD2 (5 bases each). Germline V gene data show CDR1 as MNHEY and CDR2 as SMNVEV (reference sequence). Trimming cost V 8 bases and J 4 bases, with 8 bases left between them. This CDR3 spans 12 amino acids. CDR3 amino acids: CASEGSTGELFF. DNA for the CDR3: TGTGCCAGCGAGGGGTCCACCGGGGAGCTGTTTTTT.

There are a few counts of this clone. V gene TRBV19 combines with J gene TRBJ1-5; 7 bases align to TRBD1. With 8 bases clipped from V and 3 bases from J, the junction kept 10 bases outside the gene matches. The germline CDR1 and CDR2 sequences are LNHDA and SQIVND (reference sequence). The CDR3 sequence is 15 residues long. CDR3 loop: CASSPGQTHNQPQHF. In DNA, the CDR3 is TGTGCCAGTTCCCCGGGACAGACACACAATCAGCCCCAGCATTTT.

The J gene is TRBJ1-2, the V gene TRBV29-1, with no clear D. The CDR3 has 15 amino acids. The germline gives CDR1 SQVTM, CDR2 ANQGSEA. Trimming pared 1 base from V and 1 base from J, leaving 13 bases between. The CDR3 here is CSVEGTEQLNYGYTF. CDR3 nucleotide sequence: TGCAGCGTTGAAGGTACAGAGCAACTTAACTATGGCTACACCTTC.

The chain employs TRBV4-2 and TRBJ2-7; 7 bases match TRBD1. Losses at the gene ends were 0 bases for V and 2 bases for J; bases not matched to a gene: 7. The V gene's germline CDR1 is LGHNA and CDR2 YNFKEQ. CDR3 length: 16 residues. The CDR3 reads CASSQEGGQKTYEQYF. The CDR3, as DNA: TGTGCCAGCAGCCAAGAAGGGGGACAGAAGACCTACGAGCAGTACTTC.

The chain employs TRBV7-2 and TRBJ2-5; no clear D. The germline V gene has CDR1 SGHTA and CDR2 FQGNSA. V lost 1 base and J 5 bases, leaving 5 bases between the germline ends. This CDR3 is 12 amino acids long. This CDR3 reads CASSLVKETQYF. DNA of the CDR3: TGTGCCAGCAGCTTAGTCAAGGAGACCCAGTACTTC. The full variable domain, completed using reference TRBV7-2 and TRBJ2-5, is GAGVSQSPSNKVTEKGKDVELRCDPISGHTALYWYRQSLGQGLEFLIYFQGNSAPDKSGLPSDRFSAERTGGSVSTLTIQRTQQEDSAVYLCASSLVKETQYFGPGTRLLVL.

Sample share makes this clone medium-sized. The chain carries TRBV7-6 and TRBJ1-6; the D gene is possibly TRBD1 (5 bases). Per the germline V gene, CDR1 is SGHVS and CDR2 is FNYEAQ. The CDR3 extends over 15 amino acids. Deletions cut 1 base from V and 7 bases from J, with 11 bases between. In DNA, the CDR3 is TGTGCCAGCAGCTTAGGCAACCCAGGGAATTCACCCCTCCACTTT. It translates to CASSLGNPGNSPLHF. The full variable domain, in which reference TRBV7-6 and TRBJ1-6 provide the parts outside the CDR3, is GAGVSQSPRYKVTKRGQDVALRCDPISGHVSLYWYRQALGQGPEFLTYFNYEAQQDKSGLPNDRFSAERPEGSISTLTIQRTEQRDSAMYRCASSLGNPGNSPLHFGNGTRLTVT.

The CDR3 reads CASGPRGLGNQPQHF. Here the CDR3 DNA reads TGTGCCAGCGGACCAAGGGGGCTTGGCAATCAGCCCCAGCATTTT. The V gene is TRBV6-5, the J gene TRBJ1-5; TRBD1 matches at 7 bases. Germline V gives CDR1 MNHEY, CDR2 SVGAGI. The CDR3 sequence is 15 residues long. Unmatched junction bases numbered 9, after V lost 8 bases and J lost 2 bases.